The rows below give T cell receptor beta chains drawn from one sample of a study of T cell responses to AZD1222 COVID-19 vaccine. Sequencing used immunoSEQ multiplex PCR; TCRdb keeps in-frame clones, though not all of them. The sample contains about 110,000 clones, more than 70% of which appear only once. The specimen was peripheral blood, collected on day 0 of AZD1222 vaccination. Source of these receptors: an adult in good health. CDR3s include the opening cysteine and the closing phenylalanine or tryptophan. D genes are given only for firm matches. A clone size is listed for some rows: how often the clone was seen (once, few, many), or a class if it is expanded.

V	size	J	D	CDR3	DNA
TRBV6-2/TRBV6-3	once	TRBJ2-5	.	CASSYSTGHFMGETQYF	TGTGCCAGCAGTTACTCGACGGGACACTTTATGGGGGAGACCCAGTACTTC
TRBV6-5	few	TRBJ1-2	.	CASSYDHAYGYTF	TGTGCCAGCAGTTACGACCATGCTTATGGCTACACCTTC
TRBV7-2	.	TRBJ1-1	TRBD1	CASSPGGRANTEAFF	TGTGCCAGCAGCCCAGGGGGGCGGGCGAACACTGAAGCTTTCTTT
TRBV13	.	TRBJ1-1	.	CASSLRGLNTEAFF	TGTGCCAGCAGCTTAAGGGGCCTCAACACTGAAGCTTTCTTT
TRBV19	.	TRBJ1-2	.	CASSIYGFDYGYTF	TGTGCCAGTAGTATATACGGTTTTGACTATGGCTACACCTTC
TRBV28	.	TRBJ2-1	TRBD2	CASRGTRLAGVHEQFF	TGTGCCAGCAGGGGGACCAGACTAGCGGGGGTACATGAGCAGTTCTTC
TRBV24-1	many	TRBJ1-6	.	CATSEQGRDNSPLHF	TGTGCCACCAGTGAGCAGGGTCGGGATAATTCACCCCTCCACTTT
TRBV15	few	TRBJ2-1	.	CATSSWGGSSSYNEQFF	TGTGCCACCAGCTCCTGGGGGGGCAGCAGCTCCTACAATGAGCAGTTCTTC
TRBV7-9	.	TRBJ2-2	TRBD1	CASSLTGDTGELFF	TGTGCCAGCAGCTTGACAGGGGACACCGGGGAGCTGTTTTTT
TRBV7-7	.	TRBJ2-1	.	CASSFGTSYNEQFF	TGTGCCAGCAGCTTCGGTACCTCCTACAATGAGCAGTTCTTC
TRBV5-8	.	TRBJ1-1	.	CASSAWSSTEAFF	TGTGCCAGCAGCGCCTGGTCCAGCACTGAAGCTTTCTTT
TRBV11-2	.	TRBJ2-7	.	CASSLNEASHSYEQYF	TGTGCCAGCAGCTTAAATGAGGCATCACACTCCTACGAGCAGTACTTC
TRBV7-7	few	TRBJ2-7	TRBD2	CASSPSGGSSYEQYF	TGTGCCAGCAGCCCTTCGGGGGGTAGCTCCTACGAGCAGTACTTC
TRBV3-1/TRBV3-2	.	TRBJ2-1	.	CASSQLNNEQFF	TGTGCCAGCAGTCAACTAAACAATGAGCAGTTCTTC
TRBV2	.	TRBJ1-2	TRBD1	CASSPGTVSYGYTF	TGTGCCAGCAGTCCTGGGACAGTCTCCTATGGCTACACCTTC
TRBV28	.	TRBJ2-7	.	CASDGRGQGSNEQYF	TGTGCCAGCGACGGACGGGGGCAGGGGAGTAACGAGCAGTACTTC
TRBV4-1	few	TRBJ2-4	.	CASSQDLGVLGNIQYF	TGCGCCAGCAGCCAAGACCTAGGGGTCCTTGGGAACATTCAGTACTTC
TRBV14	.	TRBJ2-5	.	CASSPWTWPQETQYF	TGTGCCAGCAGCCCCTGGACTTGGCCTCAAGAGACCCAGTACTTC
TRBV14	.	TRBJ1-1	.	CASSWVNTEAFF	TGTGCCAGCAGCTGGGTTAACACTGAAGCTTTCTTT
TRBV30	.	TRBJ1-2	.	CAWRVQGDYGYTF	TGTGCCTGGAGGGTACAGGGAGACTATGGCTACACCTTC
TRBV10-3	few	TRBJ1-1	.	CAIRRGVLNTEAFF	TGTGCCATCAGAAGGGGGGTACTGAACACTGAAGCTTTCTTT
TRBV9	.	TRBJ1-2	.	CASSVEGRANYGYTF	TGTGCCAGCAGCGTAGAAGGGAGGGCTAACTATGGCTACACCTTC
TRBV10-3	.	TRBJ2-3	TRBD1	CAISSGTGSLDTQYF	TGTGCCATCAGTTCCGGGACAGGGAGTTTGGATACGCAGTATTTT
TRBV5-6	.	TRBJ2-2	.	CASSLVVGQTTGELFF	TGTGCCAGCAGCTTGGTCGTGGGACAAACGACCGGGGAGCTGTTTTTT
TRBV4-1	many	TRBJ1-3	.	CASSPGNTIYF	TGCGCCAGCAGCCCGGGAAACACCATATATTTT
TRBV2	.	TRBJ2-7	.	CASRRLPGHEYEQYF	TGTGCCAGCAGAAGGCTGCCGGGACACGAGTACGAGCAGTACTTC
TRBV18	.	TRBJ2-7	.	CASSPRRGASRENYEQYF	TGTGCCAGCTCACCTAGGAGGGGTGCGAGCAGGGAGAATTACGAGCAGTACTTC
TRBV19	.	TRBJ2-7	TRBD1	CASSIAGQNYEQYF	TGTGCCAGTAGTATAGCGGGACAGAACTACGAGCAGTACTTC
TRBV28	.	TRBJ1-4	TRBD1	CASSPGGTTNEKLFF	TGTGCCAGCAGTCCAGGGGGGACAACTAATGAAAAACTGTTTTTT
TRBV2	.	TRBJ1-5	.	CATRRAPGDQPQHF	TGTGCCACCCGCAGGGCGCCAGGGGATCAGCCCCAGCATTTT
TRBV21-1	.	TRBJ2-1	.	CASSSSSPGYNEQFF	TGTGCCAGCAGCAGCTCCAGTCCCGGCTACAATGAGCAGTTCTTC
TRBV5-1	.	TRBJ2-7	TRBD1	CASTERGQGNYEQYF	TGCGCCAGCACCGAGAGGGGGCAGGGGAACTACGAGCAGTACTTC
TRBV11-2	.	TRBJ2-7	.	CASSLVTAQGSYEQYF	TGTGCCAGCAGCTTAGTGACAGCCCAGGGGTCCTACGAGCAGTACTTC
TRBV9	.	TRBJ2-3	TRBD1	CASNRQGAIDTQYF	TGTGCCAGCAACAGACAGGGGGCGATAGATACGCAGTATTTT
TRBV10-2	.	TRBJ2-3	TRBD2	CASTLTGLAGGTDTQYF	TGCGCCAGCACCCTCACCGGACTAGCGGGGGGCACAGATACGCAGTATTTT
TRBV28	.	TRBJ2-7	.	CASSSRRTGHYEQYF	TGTGCCAGCAGTTCCCGTAGAACAGGCCACTACGAGCAGTACTTC
TRBV28	.	TRBJ2-1	TRBD2	CASSPPTSGRNNEQFF	TGTGCCAGCAGTCCTCCGACTAGCGGGAGAAACAATGAGCAGTTCTTC
TRBV29-1	.	TRBJ1-4	.	CSVEDGRVREKLFF	TGCAGCGTTGAAGATGGCAGGGTCAGGGAAAAACTGTTTTTT
TRBV6-5	.	TRBJ2-1	.	CASSWSDSNNEQFF	TGTGCCAGCAGTTGGAGCGATAGTAACAATGAGCAGTTCTTC
TRBV5-6	.	TRBJ2-3	.	CASSLRVSTDTQYF	TGTGCCAGCAGCTTGCGAGTGAGCACAGATACGCAGTATTTT
TRBV6-5	.	TRBJ1-4	.	CASRDLQGSGEKLFF	TGTGCCAGCAGGGACTTACAGGGCAGTGGTGAAAAACTGTTTTTT
TRBV19	.	TRBJ1-2	TRBD1	CASKTGDLWGYTF	TGTGCCTCGAAAACAGGGGACTTGTGGGGCTACACCTTC
TRBV5-1	.	TRBJ2-5	TRBD2	CASSLGLAGSETQYF	TGCGCCAGCAGTTTAGGACTAGCGGGCTCAGAGACCCAGTACTTC
TRBV24-1	once	TRBJ2-3	TRBD2	CATSDSSGGRSTDTQYF	TGTGCCACCAGTGATTCTAGCGGGGGCCGTAGCACAGATACGCAGTATTTT
TRBV7-2	.	TRBJ1-2	.	CASSRLGVDYGYTF	TGTGCCAGCAGCCGCCTGGGAGTAGACTATGGCTACACCTTC
TRBV18	.	TRBJ2-5	.	CASSPPLAEYQETQYF	TGTGCCAGCTCACCACCGTTGGCGGAGTACCAAGAGACCCAGTACTTC
TRBV5-4	.	TRBJ1-2	.	CASSFVATYQGGYTF	TGTGCCAGCAGTTTTGTGGCAACGTACCAGGGGGGCTACACCTTC
TRBV27	.	TRBJ2-3	.	CASSPRFPVAGTSTDTQYF	TGTGCCAGCAGTCCCCGATTTCCCGTGGCGGGGACTAGCACAGATACGCAGTATTTT
TRBV6-6	.	TRBJ1-1	.	CASSPSVGGNTEAFF	TGTGCCAGCAGCCCATCCGTTGGGGGGAACACTGAAGCTTTCTTT
TRBV7-9	.	TRBJ2-2	.	CASSLGFRNTGELFF	TGTGCCAGCAGCTTAGGTTTTCGGAACACCGGGGAGCTGTTTTTT
TRBV28	few	TRBJ1-2	.	CASINLPGQLGYGYTF	TGTGCCAGCATTAACCTTCCGGGACAACTGGGCTATGGCTACACCTTC
TRBV6-6	.	TRBJ2-5	.	CASSQTGAGSLRKETQYF	TGTGCCAGCAGTCAAACAGGGGCGGGGAGCCTGCGAAAAGAGACCCAGTACTTC
TRBV10-3	.	TRBJ2-7	TRBD1	CAISGGTGVTYEQYF	TGTGCCATCAGTGGTGGGACAGGGGTAACCTACGAGCAGTACTTC